This T cell receptor (beta chain) was profiled in a study of blood T cell repertoires in COVID-19 (dated by TCRdb to the early 2020s). Study-wide context: Samples covering the acute and convalescent phases of COVID-19 were provided by collaborators in the United States, Italy and Spain. The material from the prospective study consisted of cDNA or gDNA derived from T cells, B-cell-depleted T cells, or PBMCs. Subjects who had been exposed to COVID-19, were actively infected with it, or had recovered from it provided the deeply sampled blood TCRbeta repertoires that made up the dataset. The repertoires were released in a freely available public database intended as a resource for research on the immune response to SARS-CoV-2. The samples were drawn from the first 160 participants of the ongoing ImmuneRACE study and from 1,254 subjects provided by 6 global collaborators. Sample metadata almost always included a de-identified subject ID, COVID-19 status, age in years and sex. HLA class I and class II types, where available, came from metadata supplied by the sample provider rather than from assay-based typing.

In regard to this clone: The specificity of this receptor is unknown. Base qualities are not recorded, but no much larger clone differs from it by a single base.

The immunoSEQ Assay, a bias-controlled multiplex PCR, was used to amplify TCRbeta CDR3 regions from genomic DNA. On the study's bioinformatics: Within the assay, amplification of reference gene primers was used to estimate how many nucleated cells each sample contained. Sequence reads were collapsed and filtered to measure the absolute abundance of every unique TCRbeta CDR3 rearrangement. For each sample, productive Simpson clonality was calculated as the square root of Simpson's diversity index across productive rearrangements. What TCRdb holds here is the immuneACCESS table cut down to in-frame rearrangements. Part of the clones is not present; checked against another copy, under half of the missing clones reflect an unresolved V gene, and the others are unexplained. V, J and clone size are taken as reported in that table, and D and trimming were inferred from the DNA itself. This sample is represented by under 200,000 clones; about 80% of them were singletons. The ten largest clones represent about 2.7% of the sample.

Each collaborating institution followed its own protocols to collect whole blood in K2EDTA tubes. For TCRbeta analysis, collaborator samples were shipped as frozen whole blood, as isolated PBMCs, or as DNA extracted from either sample type. What the authors observed across the whole study: The quantity of clinical and demographic metadata differed by source and by participant and was supplied without curation.

CDR1 and CDR2 (SGHRS, YFSETQ) derive from the germline V gene. Spanning cysteine to phenylalanine, the CDR3 consists of 15 amino acids. Only the CDR3 DNA stays, 45 bases, in frame from base 1. Compared with germline, V lacks 4 bases and J lacks 2 bases; bases without a gene match: 7. Material for sequencing was peripheral blood. The sequence derives from a human donor with acute or convalescent COVID-19. The donor label of this sample is uncertain. The chain uses TRBV5-1 and TRBJ2-7; the central 9 bases match TRBD1. The nucleotide sequence reads TGCGCCAGCAGCCGGGACAGGGAGGGAACCTACGAGCAGTACTTC. Translated, this is CASSRDREGTYEQYF.